The entry below gives a single T cell receptor beta chain sequence along with its context. The V gene lost 3 bases and the J gene lost 4 bases, with 9 bases spanning the gap. Germline lookup yields CDR1 MNHEY and CDR2 SMNVEV (reference sequence). The CDR3 length is 14 residues. These data originate in a study of cytomegalovirus exposure and HLA in healthy donors. Both 60 Vbeta primers and 13 Jbeta primers went into the PCR. Profiled with immunoSEQ multiplex PCR; TCRdb holds only in-frame clones, not every one. The repertoire holds some 140,000 clones, with roughly 80% as singletons. The specimen sequenced was PBMCs. This receptor was taken from a woman aged 45-65 years in good health and CMV-seropositive. The chain joins TRBV27 to TRBJ2-2, with no clear D. CDR3 DNA sequence: TGTGCCAGCAGTTTTACAGTACTCACCGGGGAGCTGTTTTTT. The encoded protein is CASSFTVLTGELFF.